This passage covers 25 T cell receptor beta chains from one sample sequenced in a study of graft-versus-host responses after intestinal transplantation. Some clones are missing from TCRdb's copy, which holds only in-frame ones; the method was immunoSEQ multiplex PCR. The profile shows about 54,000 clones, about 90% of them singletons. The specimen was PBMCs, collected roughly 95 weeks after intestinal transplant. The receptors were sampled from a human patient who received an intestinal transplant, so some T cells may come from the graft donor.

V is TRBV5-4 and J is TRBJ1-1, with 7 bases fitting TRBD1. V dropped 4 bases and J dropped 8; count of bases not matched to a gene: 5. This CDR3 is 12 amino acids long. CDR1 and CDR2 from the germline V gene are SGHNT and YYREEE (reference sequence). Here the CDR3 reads CASSGGQDEAFF. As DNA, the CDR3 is TGTGCCAGCAGCGGCGGACAGGACGAAGCTTTCTTT.

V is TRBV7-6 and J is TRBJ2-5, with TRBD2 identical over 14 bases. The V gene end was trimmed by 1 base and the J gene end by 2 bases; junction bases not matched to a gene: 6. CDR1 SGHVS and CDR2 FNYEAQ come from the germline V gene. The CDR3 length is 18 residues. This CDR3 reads CASSLGGLAGALQETQYF. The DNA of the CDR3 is TGTGCCAGCAGCTTAGGGGGACTAGCGGGGGCGCTACAAGAGACCCAGTACTTC.

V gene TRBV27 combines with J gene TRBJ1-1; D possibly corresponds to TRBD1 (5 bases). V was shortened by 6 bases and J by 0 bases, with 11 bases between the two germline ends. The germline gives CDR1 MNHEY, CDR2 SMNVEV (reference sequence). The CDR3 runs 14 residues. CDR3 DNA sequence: TGTGCCAGCAGGCCGCAGGGATTGAACACTGAAGCTTTCTTT. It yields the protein CASRPQGLNTEAFF.

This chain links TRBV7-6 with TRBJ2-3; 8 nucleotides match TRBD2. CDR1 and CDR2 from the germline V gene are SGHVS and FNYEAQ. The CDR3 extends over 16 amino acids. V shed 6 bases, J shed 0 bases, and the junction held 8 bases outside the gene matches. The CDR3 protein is CASRRGGWSSTDTQYF. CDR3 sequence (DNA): TGTGCCAGCAGACGGGGGGGCTGGAGCAGCACAGATACGCAGTATTTT.

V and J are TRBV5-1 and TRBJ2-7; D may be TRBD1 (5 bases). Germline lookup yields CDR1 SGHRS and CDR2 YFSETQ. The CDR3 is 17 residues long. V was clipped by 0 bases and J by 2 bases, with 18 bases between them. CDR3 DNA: TGCGCCAGCAGCTTGGGGTTGATAGGGGCCGGCGCCTACGAGCAGTACTTC. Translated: CASSLGLIGAGAYEQYF.

The CDR3 region is CAWSQGGTQYF. The DNA of the CDR3 is TGTGCCTGGAGTCAAGGGGGGACCCAGTACTTC. This chain links TRBV30 with TRBJ2-5, with D maybe TRBD1 (6 bases). The ends were cut back, 2 bases at V and 7 bases at J, with 8 bases in the middle. The CDR3 runs to 11 residues. CDR1 GTSNPN and CDR2 SVGIG come from the germline V gene (reference sequence). Together with reference TRBV30 and TRBJ2-5, the CDR3 gives the full variable domain: SQTIHQWPATLVQPVGSPLSLECTVEGTSNPNLYWYRQAAGRGLQLLFYSVGIGQISSEVPQNLSASRPQDRQFILSSKKLLLSDSGFYLCAWSQGGTQYFGPGTRLLVL.

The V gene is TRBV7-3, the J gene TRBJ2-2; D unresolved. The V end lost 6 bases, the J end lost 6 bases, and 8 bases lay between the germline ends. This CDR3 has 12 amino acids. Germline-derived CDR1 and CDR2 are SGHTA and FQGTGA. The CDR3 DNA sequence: TGTGCCAGCAGGGAAGTCTCCGGGGAGCTGTTTTTT. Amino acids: CASREVSGELFF. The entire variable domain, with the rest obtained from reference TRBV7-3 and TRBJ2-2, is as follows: GAGVSQTPSNKVTEKGKYVELRCDPISGHTALYWYRQSLGQGPEFLIYFQGTGAADDSGLPNDRFFAVRPEGSVSTLKIQRTERGDSAVYLCASREVSGELFFGEGSRLTVL.

The CDR3 DNA follows: TGTGCCAGCAGCCCAGTCAGCACTGAAGCTTTCTTT. Amino acid sequence: CASSPVSTEAFF. The chain carries TRBV28 and TRBJ1-1; D uncertain. Germline CDR1 MDHEN, CDR2 SYDVKM. There are 12 residues in the CDR3. Deletions cut 6 bases from V and 4 bases from J, with 9 bases between.

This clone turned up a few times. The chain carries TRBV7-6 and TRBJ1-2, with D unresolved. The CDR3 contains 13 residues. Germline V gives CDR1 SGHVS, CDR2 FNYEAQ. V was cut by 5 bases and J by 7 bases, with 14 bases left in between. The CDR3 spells CASSPLGSGGYTF. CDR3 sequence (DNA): TGTGCCAGCAGCCCACTAGGGTCCGGTGGCTACACCTTC. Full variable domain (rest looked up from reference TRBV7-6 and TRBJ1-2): GAGVSQSPRYKVTKRGQDVALRCDPISGHVSLYWYRQALGQGPEFLTYFNYEAQQDKSGLPNDRFSAERPEGSISTLTIQRTEQRDSAMYRCASSPLGSGGYTFGSGTRLTVV.

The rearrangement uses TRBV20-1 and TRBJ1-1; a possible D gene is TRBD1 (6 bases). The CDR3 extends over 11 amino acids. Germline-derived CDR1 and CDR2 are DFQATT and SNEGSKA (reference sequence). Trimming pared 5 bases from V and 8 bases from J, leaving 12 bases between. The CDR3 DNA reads TGCAGTGCTGGGGGCGGGGCCGAAGCTTTCTTT. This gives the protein CSAGGGAEAFF.

The CDR3 protein is CASSARMGSGELFF. CDR3 bases: TGCGCCAGCAGCGCACGAATGGGGAGCGGGGAGCTGTTTTTT. The V gene is TRBV5-1, the J gene TRBJ2-2, with D tentatively TRBD2 (5 bases). CDR3 length equals 14 residues. Trimming shortened V by 4 bases and J by 7 bases, and 14 bases separated the two germline ends. Germline loops: CDR1 SGHRS, CDR2 YFSETQ.

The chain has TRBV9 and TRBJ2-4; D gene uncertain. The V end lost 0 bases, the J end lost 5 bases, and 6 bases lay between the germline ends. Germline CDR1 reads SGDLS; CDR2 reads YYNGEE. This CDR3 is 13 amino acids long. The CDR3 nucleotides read TGTGCCAGCAGCGTAGAAGCAGAAAACATTCAGTACTTC. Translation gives CASSVEAENIQYF.

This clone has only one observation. Written as DNA, the CDR3 is TGTGCCAGCTCACCACCGAGGAAGGGTTTCTCTGGAAACACCATATATTTT. It specifies CASSPPRKGFSGNTIYF. The chain combines TRBV18 with TRBJ1-3; unclear D gene. The CDR3 length is 17 residues. Trimming took 0 bases from V and 0 from J, leaving 12 bases between them. Germline V lookup: CDR1 KGHSH, CDR2 LQKENI.

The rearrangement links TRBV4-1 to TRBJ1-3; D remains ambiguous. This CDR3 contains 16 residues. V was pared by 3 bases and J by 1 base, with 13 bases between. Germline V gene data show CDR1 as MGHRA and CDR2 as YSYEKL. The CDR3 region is CASSQLSLRSGNTIYF. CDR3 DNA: TGCGCCAGCAGCCAGTTGTCTCTGCGGTCTGGAAACACCATATATTTT.

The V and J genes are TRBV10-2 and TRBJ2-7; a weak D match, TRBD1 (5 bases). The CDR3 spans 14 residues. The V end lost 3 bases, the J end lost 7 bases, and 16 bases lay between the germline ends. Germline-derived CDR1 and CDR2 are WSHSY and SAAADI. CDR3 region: CASSESTELREQYF. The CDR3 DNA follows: TGCGCCAGCAGTGAATCGACAGAATTGCGGGAGCAGTACTTC.

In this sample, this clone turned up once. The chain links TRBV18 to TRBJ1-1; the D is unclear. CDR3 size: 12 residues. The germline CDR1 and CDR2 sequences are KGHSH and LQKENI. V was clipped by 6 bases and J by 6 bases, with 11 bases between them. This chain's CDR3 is CASSPAIPEAFF. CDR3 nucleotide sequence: TGTGCCAGCTCGCCGGCAATCCCTGAAGCTTTCTTT.

Here the CDR3 reads CASSVVTHGASYNEQFF. The CDR3 DNA follows: TGTGCCAGCAGCGTAGTAACCCATGGGGCTTCCTACAATGAGCAGTTCTTC. This chain joins TRBV9 and TRBJ2-1; D is perhaps TRBD1 (5 bases). V dropped 0 bases and J dropped 1 base, with 14 bases sitting between them. This CDR3 region has 17 residues. The V gene's germline CDR1 is SGDLS and CDR2 YYNGEE.

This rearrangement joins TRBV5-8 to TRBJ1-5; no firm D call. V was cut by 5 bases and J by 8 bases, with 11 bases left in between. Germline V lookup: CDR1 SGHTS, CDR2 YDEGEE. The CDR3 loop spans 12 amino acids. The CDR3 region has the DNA TGTGCCAGCAGGAACTCTCAGGAGCCCCAGCATTTT. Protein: CASRNSQEPQHF.

As DNA, the CDR3 is TGTGCCAGCAGCGGGGATGGCTACACCTTC. Encoded protein: CASSGDGYTF. The chain carries TRBV2 and TRBJ1-2; no reliable D call. The CDR3 runs to 10 residues. Germline V gives CDR1 SNHLY, CDR2 FYNNEI. The ends were cut back, 6 bases at V and 6 bases at J, with 5 bases in the middle.

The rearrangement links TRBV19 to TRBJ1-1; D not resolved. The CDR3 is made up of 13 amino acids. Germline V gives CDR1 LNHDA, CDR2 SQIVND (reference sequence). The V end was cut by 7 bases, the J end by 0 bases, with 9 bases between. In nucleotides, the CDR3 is TGTGCCAGTAACTTACGGCTGAACACTGAAGCTTTCTTT. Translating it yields CASNLRLNTEAFF.

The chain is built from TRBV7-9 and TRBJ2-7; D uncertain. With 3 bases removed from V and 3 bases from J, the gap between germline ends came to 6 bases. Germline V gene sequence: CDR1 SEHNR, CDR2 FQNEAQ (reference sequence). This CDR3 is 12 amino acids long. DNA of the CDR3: TGTGCCAGCAGCTTCTCCAGCTACGAGCAGTACTTC. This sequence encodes CASSFSSYEQYF.

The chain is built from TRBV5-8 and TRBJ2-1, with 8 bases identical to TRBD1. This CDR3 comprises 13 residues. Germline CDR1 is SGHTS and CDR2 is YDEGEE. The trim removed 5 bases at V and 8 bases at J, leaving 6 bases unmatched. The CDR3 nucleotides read TGTGCCAGCAGGGAACAGGGGGTCTATGAGCAGTTCTTC. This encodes CASREQGVYEQFF.

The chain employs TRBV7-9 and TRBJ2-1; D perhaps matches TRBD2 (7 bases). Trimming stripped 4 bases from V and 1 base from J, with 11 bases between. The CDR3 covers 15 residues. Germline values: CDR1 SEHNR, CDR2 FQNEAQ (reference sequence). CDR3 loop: CASSSRGGSYNEQFF. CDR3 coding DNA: TGTGCCAGCAGCTCGAGGGGGGGATCCTACAATGAGCAGTTCTTC.

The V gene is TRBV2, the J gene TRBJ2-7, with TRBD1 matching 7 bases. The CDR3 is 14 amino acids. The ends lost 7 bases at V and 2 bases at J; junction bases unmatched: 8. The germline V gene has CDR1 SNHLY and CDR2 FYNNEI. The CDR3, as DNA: TGTGCCAGCATCGGGACAGTCAACCCCTACGAGCAGTACTTC. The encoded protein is CASIGTVNPYEQYF.

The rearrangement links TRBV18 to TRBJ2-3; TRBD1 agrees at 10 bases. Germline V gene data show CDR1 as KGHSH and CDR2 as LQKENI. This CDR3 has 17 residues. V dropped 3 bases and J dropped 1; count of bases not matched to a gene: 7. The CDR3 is CASSPRRQGARTDTQYF. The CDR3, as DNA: TGTGCCAGCTCACCGAGAAGACAGGGGGCGCGCACAGATACGCAGTATTTT.